This TCR beta chain was identified in a study of OX40 agonist ivuxolimab in advanced cancers. Measured with immunoSEQ multiplex PCR; TCRdb has only the in-frame clones, and not every one. In the table there are around 45,000 clones, roughly 84% of which are singletons. The V end was cut by 4 bases, the J end by 0 bases, with 6 bases between. The CDR3 has 13 residues. CDR1 is MGHRA, CDR2 YSYEKL, per germline. The study, taken as a whole, reports: Expanded clones tended on average to be more numerous among CD8+ T cells than CD4+. At 0.1 to 3.0 mg/kg, CD4+ and CD8+ blood T cells expanded clonally by week 6. Researchers did not determine the expanded peripheral T cells' antigen specificity.

Notes on this clone: Its antigen is undetermined.

Sequencing used CD4+ or CD8+ T cells sorted from blood, obtained in a trial of the OX40 agonist ivuxolimab. The receptor was isolated from an adult with an advanced solid tumor such as melanoma, head and neck, liver or kidney cancer. The chain links TRBV4-1 to TRBJ1-1; unclear D gene. This CDR3 reads CASSRSMNTEAFF. The DNA of the CDR3 is TGCGCCAGCAGCCGGAGCATGAACACTGAAGCTTTCTTT.